This TCR beta chain came from a study of CD8+CD57+ T cells in acquired aplastic anemia. Study in general: On average, sorted CD4+ and CD8+ cells gave around 3 ug of DNA.

Study findings and constraints: Patients shared 25 to 30 CD8+ CDR3 sequences with controls.

The length of the CDR3 is 16 residues. CDR1 and CDR2 from the germline V gene are ENHRY and SYGVKD. Trimming left V 5 bases short and J 0 bases short, with 16 bases between. The sequenced patients had an expansion of CD8+CD57+ cells seen by flow cytometry. Severe acquired aplastic anemia was the diagnosis recorded for all patients. Patients had received no therapy at the time of blood sampling. This clonotype has just one count. Its antigen is not identified. TCR beta VDJ combinations and CDR3 sequences were profiled from genomic DNA. Via MiXCR, TCRdb re-called the reads, giving one row per CDR3 protein. The sample lists a few hundred thousand distinct CDR3 sequences, roughly a third occurring once.

Sequencing used sorted CD4+, CD8+, or CD8+CD57+ T cells (not recorded which) from PBMCs. The receptor was isolated from a human donor with aplastic anemia. The V gene is TRBV10-3, the J gene TRBJ1-2, with TRBD1 as a possible D gene (6 bases). The DNA for the CDR3 is TGTGCCATCAGTCCCGAGCAGGGGACTACTAACTATGGCTACACCTTC. It is translated as CAISPEQGTTNYGYTF.